Below, 5 T cell receptor beta chains from the same sample are listed, as sequenced in a study of graft-versus-host responses after intestinal transplantation. Here immunoSEQ multiplex PCR was the method, and the copy in TCRdb shows in-frame clones only, minus some. The table records 96,000 or so clones, about 94% of them present only once. Antigens of these TCRs are unknown. The input for sequencing was unstimulated CD4+ T cells sorted from spleen or lymph node cells, taken before intestinal transplant. Source of these receptors: a human donor who received an intestinal transplant.

The CDR3 DNA sequence: TGCGCCAGCAGCTCAGGCCCTACGGCAGATACGCAGTATTTT. This codes for CASSSGPTADTQYF. The chain couples TRBV5-1 to TRBJ2-3, with D hard to call. There are 14 residues in the CDR3. Germline lookup yields CDR1 SGHRS and CDR2 YFSETQ. Trimming pared 3 bases from V and 4 bases from J, leaving 12 bases between.

This clone was seen just once. The V call is TRBV18, the J call TRBJ2-7; TRBD1 matches 7 bases. The CDR3 runs 13 residues. The germline V gene encodes CDR1 KGHSH and CDR2 LQKENI. The J segment lost 5 bases and the V segment lost 5 bases, leaving 6 bases of the junction unmatched. CDR3 in DNA: TGTGCCAGCTCATCTGGGACAGCCGACGAGCAGTACTTC. This codes for CASSSGTADEQYF.

As regards this clone: An end of the junction differs from the germline gene, which may be a read error. The rearrangement uses TRBV6-1 and TRBJ2-7; 9 bases are a match to TRBD1. The CDR3 covers 15 residues. The germline CDR1 and CDR2 sequences are MNHNS and SASEGT. The CDR3 DNA reads as TGTGCCAGCAGCGAAGGGACAGGGAGTTCCTACGAGCAGTACTTC. Translated: CASSEGTGSSYEQYF.

This chain uses TRBV18 with TRBJ1-6; D remains unclear. V was trimmed by 3 bases and J by 10 bases, leaving 10 bases between them. Germline V gives CDR1 KGHSH, CDR2 LQKENI. The CDR3 totals 13 residues. In DNA, the CDR3 is TGTGCCAGCTCACCCGGGATCGACTCACCCCTCCACTTT. Encoded protein: CASSPGIDSPLHF.

This clone was picked up one time. The gene calls are TRBV19 and TRBJ1-3; tentatively, D is TRBD1 (5 bases). Germline-derived CDR1 and CDR2 are LNHDA and SQIVND (reference sequence). Trimming took off 7 bases at V and 0 bases at J, with 10 bases between the two ends. The CDR3 loop spans 14 amino acids. The CDR3 reads CASKTVISGNTIYF. The CDR3 DNA reads as TGTGCCAGTAAGACAGTGATCTCTGGAAACACCATATATTTT.